The rows below give T cell receptor beta chains drawn from one sample of a study of identical twins. TCRdb re-called the 5' RACE reads with MiXCR, one entry per CDR3 protein. The sample lists over 600,000 distinct CDR3 sequences, around 20% occurring once. The sample also formed part of further work on T cells expressing NK-cell markers.

Material for sequencing was PBMCs. The receptor set was obtained from a woman in her late teens or twenties in good health. Both conserved end residues are part of each CDR3. A D gene is named only where the DNA matches it firmly. Part of the rows lack a size; the others show once, few, many or a class for expanded clones.

V gene,J gene,clone size,D gene,CDR3 DNA,CDR3 protein
TRBV20-1,TRBJ2-5,-,-,TGCAGTGCTAGTCACCGGGACGGCTTCCAAGAGACCCAGTACTTC,CSASHRDGFQETQYF
TRBV4-3,TRBJ2-2,many,-,TGCGCCAGCAGCCAAGGGTTAGGGTCGAACACCGGGGAGCTGTTTTTT,CASSQGLGSNTGELFF
TRBV2,TRBJ2-7,few,TRBD2,TGTGCCAGCATGCCGACTAGCGGGGACACGATCTTC,CASMPTSGDTIF
TRBV5-6,TRBJ2-2,-,TRBD1,TGTGCCAGCAGCTGGGGGACAGGGTCGGTAATCGGGGAGCTGTTTTTT,CASSWGTGSVIGELFF
TRBV20-1,TRBJ1-5,-,-,TGCAGTGCTAGTGGAGGGGTTCAGCAGCCCCAGCATTTT,CSASGGVQQPQHF
TRBV2,TRBJ1-3,few,-,TGTGCCAGCAGCCAAGGGACACCAGGAAACACCATATATTTT,CASSQGTPGNTIYF
TRBV25-1,TRBJ1-6,-,-,TGTGCCAGCAGTGAATCGGAGACAGCGGTTTCACCCCTCCACTTT,CASSESETAVSPLHF
TRBV20-1,TRBJ2-1,many,TRBD2,TGCAGTGCTCAGTCGCAAGCGGGGCCCTACAATGAGCAGTTCTTC,CSAQSQAGPYNEQFF
TRBV12-3/TRBV12-4,TRBJ2-2,-,TRBD1,TGTGCCAGCAGGCGAGGACAGGGGTCGTCCGGGGAGCTGTTTTTT,CASRRGQGSSGELFF
TRBV5-1,TRBJ2-3,-,TRBD2,TGCGCCAGCAGCTCCGGGACTAGAGCAGATACGCAGTATTTT,CASSSGTRADTQYF
TRBV3-1,TRBJ2-7,many,TRBD2,TGTGCCAGCAGCCGGGGGGAGGGAGGCTACGAGCAGTACTTC,CASSRGEGGYEQYF
TRBV9,TRBJ2-5,-,TRBD2,TGTGCCAGCAGCGACGAGGGGGCTAGCGGGAAAGAGACCCAGTACTTC,CASSDEGASGKETQYF
TRBV5-5,TRBJ2-1,-,TRBD2,TGTGCCAGCAGCTTGGCTACTAGCGGGAGTTTTAATGAGCAGTTCTTC,CASSLATSGSFNEQFF
TRBV18,TRBJ2-3,-,TRBD1,TGTGCCAGCACCCGGACAGGGGGCAGCACAGATACGCAGTATTTT,CASTRTGGSTDTQYF
TRBV9,TRBJ2-1,-,TRBD2,TGTGCCAGCAGCGCTAGGGAGGGCCAAAATGAGCAGTTCTTC,CASSAREGQNEQFF
TRBV20-1,TRBJ2-5,-,-,TGCAGTGCTAAACAGGCGATACAAGAGACCCAGTACTTC,CSAKQAIQETQYF
TRBV5-1,TRBJ2-7,many,-,TGCGCCAGCAGCGCAGGGGATTCCTACGAGCAGTACTTC,CASSAGDSYEQYF
TRBV5-1,TRBJ2-1,few,-,TGCGCCAGCAGCTTGGATCGGGGGCTTGAGCAGTTCTTC,CASSLDRGLEQFF
TRBV12-3/TRBV12-4,TRBJ1-1,few,TRBD1,TGTGCCAGCAGTTCGAGGACAGGGAGGACTGAAGCTTTCTTT,CASSSRTGRTEAFF
TRBV5-1,TRBJ2-6,few,-,TGCGCCAGCAGCCATTCCTCTACGGCCAACGTCCTGACTTTC,CASSHSSTANVLTF
TRBV18,TRBJ2-7,-,-,TGTGCCAGCTCACCATCGCTAGAGAGGGGGGCATCGGACTTC,CASSPSLERGASDF
TRBV6-2/TRBV6-3,TRBJ2-2,-,TRBD2,TGTGCCAGCCTAGCGGAGGTCACCGGGGAGCTGTTTTTT,CASLAEVTGELFF